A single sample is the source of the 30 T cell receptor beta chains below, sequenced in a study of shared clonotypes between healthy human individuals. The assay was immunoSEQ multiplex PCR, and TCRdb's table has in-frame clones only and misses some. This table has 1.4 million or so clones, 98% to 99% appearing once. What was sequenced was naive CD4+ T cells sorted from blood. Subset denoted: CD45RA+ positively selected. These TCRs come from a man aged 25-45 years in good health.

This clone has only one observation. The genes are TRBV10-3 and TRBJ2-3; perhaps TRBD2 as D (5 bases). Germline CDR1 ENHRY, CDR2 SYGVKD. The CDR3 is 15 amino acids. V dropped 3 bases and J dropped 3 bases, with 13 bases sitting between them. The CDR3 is CAISDKEERTDTQYF. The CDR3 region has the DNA TGTGCCATCAGTGATAAGGAGGAGAGAACAGATACGCAGTATTTT.

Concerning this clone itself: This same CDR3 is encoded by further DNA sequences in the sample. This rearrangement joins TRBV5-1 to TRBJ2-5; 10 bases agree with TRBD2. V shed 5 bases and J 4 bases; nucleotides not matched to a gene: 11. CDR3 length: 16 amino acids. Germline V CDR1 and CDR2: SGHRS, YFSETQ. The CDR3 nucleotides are TGCGCCAGCAGTTCGGGGCTAGCGGGAGTTGGAGAGACCCAGTACTTC. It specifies CASSSGLAGVGETQYF.

CDR3 DNA sequence: TGTGCCAGCAGTTTACGTCCCAGGGGGAATCAGCCCCAGCATTTT. Its translation: CASSLRPRGNQPQHF. The chain couples TRBV28 to TRBJ1-5; TRBD1 aligns across 7 bases. This CDR3 has 15 amino acids. The V segment lost 2 bases and the J segment 4 bases; nucleotides outside the gene matches: 5. Germline V CDR1 and CDR2: MDHEN, SYDVKM.

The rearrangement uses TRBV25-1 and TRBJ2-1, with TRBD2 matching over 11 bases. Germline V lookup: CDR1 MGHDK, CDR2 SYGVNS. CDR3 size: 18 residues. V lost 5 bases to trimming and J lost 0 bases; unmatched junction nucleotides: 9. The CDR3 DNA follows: TGTGCCAGCAGTAGGACTAGCGGGCAGAAGAGCTCCTACAATGAGCAGTTCTTC. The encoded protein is CASSRTSGQKSSYNEQFF. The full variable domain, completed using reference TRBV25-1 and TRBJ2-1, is EADIYQTPRYLVIGTGKKITLECSQTMGHDKMYWYQQDPGMELHLIHYSYGVNSTEKGDLSSESTVSRIRTEHFPLTLESARPSHTSQYLCASSRTSGQKSSYNEQFFGPGTRLTVL.

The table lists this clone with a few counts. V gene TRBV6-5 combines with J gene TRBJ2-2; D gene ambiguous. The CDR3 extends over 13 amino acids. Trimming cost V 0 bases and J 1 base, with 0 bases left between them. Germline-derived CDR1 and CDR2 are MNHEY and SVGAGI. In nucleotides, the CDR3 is TGTGCCAGCAGTTACTCGAACACCGGGGAGCTGTTTTTT. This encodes CASSYSNTGELFF.

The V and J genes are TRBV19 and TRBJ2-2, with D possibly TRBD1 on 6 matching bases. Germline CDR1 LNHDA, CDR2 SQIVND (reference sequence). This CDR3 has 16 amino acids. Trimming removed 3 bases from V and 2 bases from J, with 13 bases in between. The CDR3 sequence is CASSIWGRINTGELFF. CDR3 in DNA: TGTGCCAGTAGTATCTGGGGGCGTATTAACACCGGGGAGCTGTTTTTT.

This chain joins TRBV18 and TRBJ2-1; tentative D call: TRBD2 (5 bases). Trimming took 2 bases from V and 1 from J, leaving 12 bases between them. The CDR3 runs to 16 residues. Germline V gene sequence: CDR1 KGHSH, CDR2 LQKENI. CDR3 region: CASSPEGSLSYNEQFF. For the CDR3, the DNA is TGTGCCAGCTCACCAGAAGGGAGTCTGTCCTACAATGAGCAGTTCTTC. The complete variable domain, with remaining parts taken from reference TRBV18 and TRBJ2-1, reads NAGVMQNPRHLVRRRGQEARLRCSPMKGHSHVYWYRQLPEEGLKFMVYLQKENIIDESGMPKERFSAEFPKEGPSILRIQQVVRGDSAAYFCASSPEGSLSYNEQFFGPGTRLTVL.

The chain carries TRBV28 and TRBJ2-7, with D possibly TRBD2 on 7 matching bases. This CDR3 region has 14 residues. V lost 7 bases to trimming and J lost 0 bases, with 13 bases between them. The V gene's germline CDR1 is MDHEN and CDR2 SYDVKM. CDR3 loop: CASIQRDNSYEQYF. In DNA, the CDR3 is TGTGCCAGCATCCAGCGGGACAACTCCTACGAGCAGTACTTC.

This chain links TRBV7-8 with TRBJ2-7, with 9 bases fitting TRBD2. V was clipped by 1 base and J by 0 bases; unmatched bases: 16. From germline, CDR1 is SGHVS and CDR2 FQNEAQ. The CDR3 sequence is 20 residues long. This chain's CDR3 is CASSLDVRTSAPSISYEQYF. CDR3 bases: TGTGCCAGCAGCTTAGATGTAAGGACTAGCGCACCTTCTATCTCCTACGAGCAGTACTTC.

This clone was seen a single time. CDR3 DNA sequence: TGTGCCAGCAGTGAAGCGCTGACGGCCGTGAGCTCCTACAATGAGCAGTTCTTC. It specifies CASSEALTAVSSYNEQFF. The chain combines TRBV6-1 with TRBJ2-1; D is unresolved. The CDR3 loop spans 18 amino acids. V lost 0 bases, J lost 0 bases, and 15 bases lay in between. Germline V gene lookup returns CDR1 MNHNS and CDR2 SASEGT.

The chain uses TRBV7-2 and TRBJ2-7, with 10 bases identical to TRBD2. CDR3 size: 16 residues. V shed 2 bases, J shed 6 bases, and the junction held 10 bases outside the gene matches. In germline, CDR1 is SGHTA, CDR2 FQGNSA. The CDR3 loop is CASSLFRAGGPGEQYF. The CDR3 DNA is TGTGCCAGCAGCTTATTTAGAGCGGGAGGGCCGGGCGAGCAGTACTTC.

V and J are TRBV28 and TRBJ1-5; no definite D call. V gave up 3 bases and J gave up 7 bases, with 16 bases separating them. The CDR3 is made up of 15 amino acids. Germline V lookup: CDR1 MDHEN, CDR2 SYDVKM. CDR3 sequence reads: CASSLMVPTGQPQHF. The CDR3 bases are TGTGCCAGCAGTTTGATGGTGCCTACTGGACAGCCCCAGCATTTT.

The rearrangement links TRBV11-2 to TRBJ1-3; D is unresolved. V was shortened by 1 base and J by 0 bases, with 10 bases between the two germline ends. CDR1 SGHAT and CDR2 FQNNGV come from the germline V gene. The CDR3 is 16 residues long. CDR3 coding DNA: TGTGCCAGCAGCTTAGGGGTTTTGAGCTCTGGAAACACCATATATTTT. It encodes CASSLGVLSSGNTIYF.

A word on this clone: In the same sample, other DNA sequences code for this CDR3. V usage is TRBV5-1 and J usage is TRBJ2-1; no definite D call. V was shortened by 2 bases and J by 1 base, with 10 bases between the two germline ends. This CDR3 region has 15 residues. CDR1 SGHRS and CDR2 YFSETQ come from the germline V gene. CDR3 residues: CASSLIAGSYNEQFF. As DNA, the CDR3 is TGCGCCAGCAGCTTAATCGCCGGGTCCTACAATGAGCAGTTCTTC. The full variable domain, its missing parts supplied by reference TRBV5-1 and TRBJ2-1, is KAGVTQTPRYLIKTRGQQVTLSCSPISGHRSVSWYQQTPGQGLQFLFEYFSETQRNKGNFPGRFSGRQFSNSRSEMNVSTLELGDSALYLCASSLIAGSYNEQFFGPGTRLTVL.

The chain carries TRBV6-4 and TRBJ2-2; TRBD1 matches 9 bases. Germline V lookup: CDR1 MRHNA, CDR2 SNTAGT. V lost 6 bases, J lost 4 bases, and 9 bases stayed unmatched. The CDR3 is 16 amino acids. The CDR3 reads CASRESGTGFTGELFF. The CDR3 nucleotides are TGTGCCAGCAGAGAATCCGGGACAGGGTTCACCGGGGAGCTGTTTTTT.

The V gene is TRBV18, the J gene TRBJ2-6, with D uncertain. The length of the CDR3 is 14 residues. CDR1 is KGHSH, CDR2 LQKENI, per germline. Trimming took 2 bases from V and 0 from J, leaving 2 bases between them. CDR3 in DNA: TGTGCCAGCTCACCATACTCTGGGGCCAACGTCCTGACTTTC. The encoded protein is CASSPYSGANVLTF.

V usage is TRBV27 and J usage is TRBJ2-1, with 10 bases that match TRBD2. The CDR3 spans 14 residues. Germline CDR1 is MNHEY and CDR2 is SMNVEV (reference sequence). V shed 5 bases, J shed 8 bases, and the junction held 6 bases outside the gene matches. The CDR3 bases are TGTGCCAGCAGTCTATTAGCGGGAGGTTATGAGCAGTTCTTC. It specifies CASSLLAGGYEQFF.

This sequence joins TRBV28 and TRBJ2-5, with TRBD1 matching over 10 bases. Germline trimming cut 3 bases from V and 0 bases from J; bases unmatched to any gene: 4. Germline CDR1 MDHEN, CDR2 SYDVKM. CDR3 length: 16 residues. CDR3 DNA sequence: TGTGCCAGCAGTTTGACGGACAGGGGGTACCAAGAGACCCAGTACTTC. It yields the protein CASSLTDRGYQETQYF. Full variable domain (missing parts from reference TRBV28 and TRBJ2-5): DVKVTQSSRYLVKRTGEKVFLECVQDMDHENMFWYRQDPGLGLRLIYFSYDVKMKEKGDIPEGYSVSREKKERFSLILESASTNQTSMYLCASSLTDRGYQETQYFGPGTRLLVL.

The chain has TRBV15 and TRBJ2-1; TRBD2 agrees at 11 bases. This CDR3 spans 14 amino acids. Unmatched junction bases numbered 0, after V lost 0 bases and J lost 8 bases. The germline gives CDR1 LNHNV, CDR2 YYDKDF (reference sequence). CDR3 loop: CATSRDSGRDEQFF. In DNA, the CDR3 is TGTGCCACCAGCAGAGATAGCGGGAGGGATGAGCAGTTCTTC.

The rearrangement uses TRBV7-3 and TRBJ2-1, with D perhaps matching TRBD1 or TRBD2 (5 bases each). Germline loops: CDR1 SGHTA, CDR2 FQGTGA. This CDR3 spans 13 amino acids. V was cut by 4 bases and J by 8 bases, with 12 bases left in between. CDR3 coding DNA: TGTGCCAGCAGCTCCCTCCGGGGCGATGAGCAGTTCTTC. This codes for CASSSLRGDEQFF.

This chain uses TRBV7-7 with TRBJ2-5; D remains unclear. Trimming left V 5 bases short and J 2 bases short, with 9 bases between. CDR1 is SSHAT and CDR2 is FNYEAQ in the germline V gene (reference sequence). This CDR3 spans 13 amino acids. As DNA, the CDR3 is TGTGCCAGCAGCCGGGTTCTTCAAGAGACCCAGTACTTC. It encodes CASSRVLQETQYF. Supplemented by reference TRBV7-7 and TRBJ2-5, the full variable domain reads GAGVSQSPRYKVTKRGQDVTLRCDPISSHATLYWYQQALGQGPEFLTYFNYEAQPDKSGLPSDRFSAERPEGSISTLTIQRTEQRDSAMYRCASSRVLQETQYFGPGTRLLVL.

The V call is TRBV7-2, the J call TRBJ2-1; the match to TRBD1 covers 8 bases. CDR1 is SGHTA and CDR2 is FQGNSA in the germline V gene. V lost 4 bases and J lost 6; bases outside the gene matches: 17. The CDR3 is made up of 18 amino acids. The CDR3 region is CASSSPGSPGQAVNEQFF. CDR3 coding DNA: TGTGCCAGCAGCTCCCCTGGGTCACCGGGACAGGCAGTCAATGAGCAGTTCTTC. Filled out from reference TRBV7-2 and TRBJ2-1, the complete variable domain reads GAGVSQSPSNKVTEKGKDVELRCDPISGHTALYWYRQSLGQGLEFLIYFQGNSAPDKSGLPSDRFSAERTGGSVSTLTIQRTQQEDSAVYLCASSSPGSPGQAVNEQFFGPGTRLTVL.

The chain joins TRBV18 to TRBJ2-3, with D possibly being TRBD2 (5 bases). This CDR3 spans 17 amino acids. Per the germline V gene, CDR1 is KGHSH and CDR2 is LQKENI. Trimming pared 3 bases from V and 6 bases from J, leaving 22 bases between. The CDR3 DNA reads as TGTGCCAGCTCACCGCTACCGGCTAGCATCAGGTCGGATACGCAGTATTTT. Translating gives CASSPLPASIRSDTQYF.

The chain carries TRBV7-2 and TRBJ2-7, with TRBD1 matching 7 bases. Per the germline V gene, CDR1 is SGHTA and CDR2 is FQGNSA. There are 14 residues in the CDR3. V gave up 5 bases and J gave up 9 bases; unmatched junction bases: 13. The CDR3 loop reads CASSILGGQGSQYF. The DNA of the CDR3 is TGTGCCAGCAGCATCTTAGGGGGCCAGGGTTCGCAGTACTTC.

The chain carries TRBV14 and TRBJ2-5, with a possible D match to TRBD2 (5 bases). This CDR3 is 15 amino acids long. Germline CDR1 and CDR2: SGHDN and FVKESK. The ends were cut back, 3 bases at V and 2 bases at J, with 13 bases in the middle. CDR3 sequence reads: CASSQDFRIQETQYF. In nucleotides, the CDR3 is TGTGCCAGCAGCCAGGACTTCCGGATTCAAGAGACCCAGTACTTC.

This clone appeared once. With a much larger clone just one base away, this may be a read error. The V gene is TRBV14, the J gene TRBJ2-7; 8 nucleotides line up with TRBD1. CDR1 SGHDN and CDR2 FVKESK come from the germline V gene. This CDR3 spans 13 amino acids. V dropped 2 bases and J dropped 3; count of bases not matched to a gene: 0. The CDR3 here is CASSQTGGYEQYF. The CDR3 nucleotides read TGTGCCAGCAGCCAAACAGGGGGCTACGAGCAGTACTTC.

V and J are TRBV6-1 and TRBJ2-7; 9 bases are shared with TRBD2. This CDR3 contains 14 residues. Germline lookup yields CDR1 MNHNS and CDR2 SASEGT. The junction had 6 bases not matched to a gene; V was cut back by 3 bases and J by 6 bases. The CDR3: CASSDRGLAAEQYF. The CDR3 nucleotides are TGTGCCAGCAGTGATCGGGGACTAGCTGCCGAGCAGTACTTC.

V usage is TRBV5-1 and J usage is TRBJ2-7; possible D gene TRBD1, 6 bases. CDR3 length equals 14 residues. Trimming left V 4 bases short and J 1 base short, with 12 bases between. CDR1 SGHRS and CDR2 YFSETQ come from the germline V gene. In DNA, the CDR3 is TGCGCCAGCAGCGCGGACAGTCTTTCCTACGAGCAGTACTTC. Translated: CASSADSLSYEQYF.

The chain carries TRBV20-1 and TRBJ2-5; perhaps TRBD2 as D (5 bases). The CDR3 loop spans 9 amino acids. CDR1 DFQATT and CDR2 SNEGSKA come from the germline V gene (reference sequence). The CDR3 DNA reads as TGCCCGGGGTGGAAGACCCAGTACTTC. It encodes CPGWKTQYF.

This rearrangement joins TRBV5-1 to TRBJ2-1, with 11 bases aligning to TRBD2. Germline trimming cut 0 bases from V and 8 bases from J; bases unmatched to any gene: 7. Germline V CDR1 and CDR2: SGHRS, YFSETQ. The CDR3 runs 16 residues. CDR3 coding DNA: TGCGCCAGCAGCTTGGAGCTAGCGGGAGGAACCGATGAGCAGTTCTTC. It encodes CASSLELAGGTDEQFF.